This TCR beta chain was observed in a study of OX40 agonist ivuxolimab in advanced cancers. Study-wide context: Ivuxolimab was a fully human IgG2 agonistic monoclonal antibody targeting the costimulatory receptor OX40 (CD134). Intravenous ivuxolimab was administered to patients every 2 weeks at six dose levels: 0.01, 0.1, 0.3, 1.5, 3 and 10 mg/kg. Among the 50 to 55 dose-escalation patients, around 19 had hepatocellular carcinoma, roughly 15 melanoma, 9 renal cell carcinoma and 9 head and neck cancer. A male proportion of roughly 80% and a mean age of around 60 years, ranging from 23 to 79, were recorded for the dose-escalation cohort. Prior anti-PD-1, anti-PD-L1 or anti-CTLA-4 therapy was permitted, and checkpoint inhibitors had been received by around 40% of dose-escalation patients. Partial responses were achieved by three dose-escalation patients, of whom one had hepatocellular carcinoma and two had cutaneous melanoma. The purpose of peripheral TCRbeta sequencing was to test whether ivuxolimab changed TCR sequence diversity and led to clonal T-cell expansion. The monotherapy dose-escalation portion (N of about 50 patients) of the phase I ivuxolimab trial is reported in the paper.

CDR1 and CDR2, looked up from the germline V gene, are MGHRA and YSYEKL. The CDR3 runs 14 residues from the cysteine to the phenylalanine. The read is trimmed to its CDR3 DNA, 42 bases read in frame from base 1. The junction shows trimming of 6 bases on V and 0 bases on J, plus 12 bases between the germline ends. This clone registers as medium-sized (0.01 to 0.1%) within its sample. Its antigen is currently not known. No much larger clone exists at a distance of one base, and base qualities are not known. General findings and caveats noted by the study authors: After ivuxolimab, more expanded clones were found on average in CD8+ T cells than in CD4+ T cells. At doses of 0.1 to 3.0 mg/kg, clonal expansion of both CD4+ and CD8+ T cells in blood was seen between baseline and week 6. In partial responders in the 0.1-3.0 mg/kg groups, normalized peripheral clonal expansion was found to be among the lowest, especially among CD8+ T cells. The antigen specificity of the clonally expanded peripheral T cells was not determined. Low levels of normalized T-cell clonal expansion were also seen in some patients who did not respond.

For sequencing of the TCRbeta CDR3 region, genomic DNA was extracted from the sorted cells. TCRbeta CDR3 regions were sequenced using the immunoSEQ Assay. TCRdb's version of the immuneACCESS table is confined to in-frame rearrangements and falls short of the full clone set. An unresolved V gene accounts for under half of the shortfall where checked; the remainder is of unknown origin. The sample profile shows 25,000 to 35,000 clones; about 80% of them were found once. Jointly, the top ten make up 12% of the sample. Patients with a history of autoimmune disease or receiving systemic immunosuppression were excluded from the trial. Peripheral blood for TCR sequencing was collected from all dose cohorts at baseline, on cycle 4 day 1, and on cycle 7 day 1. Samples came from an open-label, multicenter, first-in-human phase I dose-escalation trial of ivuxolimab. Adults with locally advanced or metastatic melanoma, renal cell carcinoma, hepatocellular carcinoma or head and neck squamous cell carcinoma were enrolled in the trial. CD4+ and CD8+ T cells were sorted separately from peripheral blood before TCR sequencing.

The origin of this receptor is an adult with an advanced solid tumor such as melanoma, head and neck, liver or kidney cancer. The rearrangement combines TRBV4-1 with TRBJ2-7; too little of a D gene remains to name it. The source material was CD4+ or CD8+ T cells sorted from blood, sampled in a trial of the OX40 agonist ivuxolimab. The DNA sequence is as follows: TGCGCCAGCAGTCTAGGCATAGGCTCCTACGAGCAGTACTTC. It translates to CASSLGIGSYEQYF.